The 23 T cell receptor beta chains in this list originate from one sample, sequenced in a study of CXCR3-negative and CXCR3-positive naive CD8 T cells. Study-wide points: CXCR3-positive naive cells carried more hydrophobic TRB CDR3s than CXCR3-negative naive cells did.

These receptors' antigens are unknown. Preparation of TRB cDNA libraries relied on 5' RACE carrying UMI labels. TCRdb re-called the 5' RACE reads and shows each CDR3 protein once, DNA omitted. There are some 120,000 distinct CDR3 sequences in the sample, with approximately 0.36% held by the top ten. Sequenced input: naive CXCR3+ CD8+ T cells from blood. Subset meaning: CD45RO-CCR7+CD27+CD95- naive CD8+ T cells expressing CXCR3 (TNR3+). Every receptor here comes from a human donor in good health. Some clones in this sample may be carry-over from other donors' samples.

V and J are TRBV7-9 and TRBJ2-7; TCRdb's D call of TRBD1 is untestable without DNA. CDR3 length: 17 amino acids. Germline values: CDR1 SEHNR, CDR2 FQNEAQ (reference sequence). CDR3 loop: CASSPHPDRDRDYEQYF. The full variable domain, with the rest looked up from reference TRBV7-9 and TRBJ2-7, is DTGVSQNPRHKITKRGQNVTFRCDPISEHNRLYWYRQTLGQGPEFLTYFQNEAQLEKSRLLSDRFSAERPKGSFSTLEIQRTEQGDSAMYLCASSPHPDRDRDYEQYFGPGTRLTVT.

V and J are TRBV19 and TRBJ2-1. Germline V gene sequence: CDR1 LNHDA, CDR2 SQIVND (reference sequence). The CDR3 consists of 11 residues. This chain's CDR3 is CASMWSDEQFF.

V is TRBV29-1 and J is TRBJ2-2. Germline values: CDR1 SQVTM, CDR2 ANQGSEA. The CDR3 runs 12 residues. The CDR3 protein is CSVLVGFGELFF.

The V call is TRBV12-3 or TRBV12-4, the J call TRBJ2-5; as DNA is missing, the TRBD2 call by TCRdb cannot be tested. The length of the CDR3 is 17 residues. The CDR3 loop reads CASSPGLAGGPVETQYF.

The chain uses TRBV11-3 and TRBJ2-7; the D call from TCRdb, TRBD1, cannot be confirmed without DNA. CDR1 SGHNT and CDR2 YENEEA come from the germline V gene. The CDR3 contains 14 residues. The CDR3 here is CASSQRDNSYEQYF.

The chain joins TRBV20-1 to TRBJ2-5; TCRdb lists TRBD2, though no DNA is available to test this call. In germline, CDR1 is DFQATT, CDR2 SNEGSKA (reference sequence). This CDR3 contains 14 residues. CDR3 region: CSAPQITSRETQYF.

The chain joins TRBV24-1 to TRBJ1-2; TCRdb proposes TRBD1, but this gene call is untestable without DNA. CDR3 length: 14 residues. CDR1 and CDR2 from the germline V gene are KGHDR and SFDVKD. The CDR3 loop is CATSDPYRVGGYTF.

The chain is built from TRBV5-8 and TRBJ2-1; TCRdb calls TRBD1, which cannot be checked without DNA. Germline CDR1 reads SGHTS; CDR2 reads YDEGEE. The length of the CDR3 is 16 residues. CDR3 sequence reads: CASSRTGTGLRYEQFF.

CDR3: CASSEDYGYTF. V gene TRBV2 combines with J gene TRBJ1-2. CDR1 is SNHLY, CDR2 FYNNEI, per germline. The CDR3 sequence is 11 residues long.

The chain combines TRBV6-2 or TRBV6-3 with TRBJ1-2. The CDR3 runs to 18 residues. Germline lookup yields CDR1 MNHEY and CDR2 SVGEGT. The CDR3 loop reads CASSTGLKGRGKDYGYTF.

This chain links TRBV3-1 with TRBJ1-5; TCRdb selects TRBD1, and the lack of DNA leaves this call unchecked. The V gene's germline CDR1 is LGHDT and CDR2 YNNKEL (reference sequence). The CDR3 length is 15 residues. The CDR3 is CASSQDPDSNQPQHF.

The chain has TRBV27 and TRBJ2-7; TCRdb picks TRBD1, but there is no DNA to check that call. CDR3 size: 12 residues. Germline-derived CDR1 and CDR2 are MNHEY and SMNVEV (reference sequence). CDR3 sequence: CASSVTRGEQYF.

The chain joins TRBV7-8 to TRBJ2-1; TCRdb indicates TRBD2, and absent DNA this call remains unverified. CDR1 SGHVS and CDR2 FQNEAQ come from the germline V gene. The CDR3 is made up of 15 amino acids. The CDR3 region is CASSFSSGGNNEQFF.

The CDR3 loop reads CASSVDPGDEQFF. This chain uses TRBV9 with TRBJ2-1; TCRdb picks TRBD1, but there is no DNA to check that call. This CDR3 contains 13 residues. Germline CDR1 SGDLS, CDR2 YYNGEE. Full variable domain (rest looked up from reference TRBV9 and TRBJ2-1): DSGVTQTPKHLITATGQRVTLRCSPRSGDLSVYWYQQSLDQGLQFLIQYYNGEERAKGNILERFSAQQFPDLHSELNLSSLELGDSALYFCASSVDPGDEQFFGPGTRLTVL.

The J gene is TRBJ2-1, the V gene TRBV27. The length of the CDR3 is 15 residues. The germline V gene encodes CDR1 MNHEY and CDR2 SMNVEV (reference sequence). This CDR3 reads CASSLLASSYNEQFF.

CDR3: CASSFGQKNIQYF. This chain joins TRBV28 and TRBJ2-4. This CDR3 comprises 13 residues. Germline V gene lookup returns CDR1 MDHEN and CDR2 SYDVKM.

This chain joins TRBV28 and TRBJ1-2. This CDR3 comprises 13 residues. Germline V gene data show CDR1 as MDHEN and CDR2 as SYDVKM. The CDR3 loop is CASSDTGPDGYTF.

The chain recombines TRBV12-3 or TRBV12-4 with TRBJ2-7. The CDR3 covers 13 residues. This CDR3 reads CASSSSVNYEQYF.

The gene calls are TRBV7-9 and TRBJ1-1. CDR1 is SEHNR, CDR2 FQNEAQ, per germline (reference sequence). The CDR3 is made up of 15 amino acids. The CDR3 spells CASSLGQGGNTEAFF.

This chain connects TRBV15 to TRBJ2-5; TCRdb indicates TRBD1, and absent DNA this call remains unverified. The CDR3 contains 14 residues. The germline CDR1 and CDR2 sequences are LNHNV and YYDKDF (reference sequence). The CDR3 spells CATTRHPPKETQYF.

The chain uses TRBV7-8 and TRBJ2-3. The germline gives CDR1 SGHVS, CDR2 FQNEAQ. CDR3 size: 16 residues. CDR3 region: CASSLSTRTDTDTQYF.

The rearrangement joins TRBV7-9 to TRBJ2-7; TCRdb calls TRBD1, which cannot be checked without DNA. Germline CDR1 and CDR2: SEHNR and FQNEAQ (reference sequence). The CDR3 has 13 amino acids. The CDR3 reads CASSSPGAYEQYF.

This chain uses TRBV12-3 or TRBV12-4 with TRBJ2-5; TCRdb proposes TRBD1, but this gene call is untestable without DNA. This CDR3 is 14 amino acids long. The CDR3 is CASTPDRGQETQYF.